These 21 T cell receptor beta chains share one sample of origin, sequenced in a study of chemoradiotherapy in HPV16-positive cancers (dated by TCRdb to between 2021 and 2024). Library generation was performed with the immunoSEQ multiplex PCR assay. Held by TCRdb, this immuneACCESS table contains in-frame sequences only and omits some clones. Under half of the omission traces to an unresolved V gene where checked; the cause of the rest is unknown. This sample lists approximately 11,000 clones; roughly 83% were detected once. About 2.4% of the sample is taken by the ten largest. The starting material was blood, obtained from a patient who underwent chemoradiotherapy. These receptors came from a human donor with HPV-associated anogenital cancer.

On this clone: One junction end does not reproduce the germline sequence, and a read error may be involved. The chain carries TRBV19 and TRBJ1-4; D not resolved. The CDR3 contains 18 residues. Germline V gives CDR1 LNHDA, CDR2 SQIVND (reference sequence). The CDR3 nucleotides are TGTGCCAGTAGTCTAGACCCTCTCTCGTCTGCAACTAATGAAAAACTGTTTTTT. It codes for CASSLDPLSSATNEKLFF.

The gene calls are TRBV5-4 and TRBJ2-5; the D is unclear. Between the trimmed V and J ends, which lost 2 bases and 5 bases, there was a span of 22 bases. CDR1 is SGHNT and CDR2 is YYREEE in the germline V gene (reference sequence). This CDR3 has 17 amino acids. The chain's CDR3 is CASSFKESSSSWETQYF. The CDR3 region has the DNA TGTGCCAGCAGCTTCAAGGAGTCGTCTTCTTCTTGGGAGACCCAGTACTTC.

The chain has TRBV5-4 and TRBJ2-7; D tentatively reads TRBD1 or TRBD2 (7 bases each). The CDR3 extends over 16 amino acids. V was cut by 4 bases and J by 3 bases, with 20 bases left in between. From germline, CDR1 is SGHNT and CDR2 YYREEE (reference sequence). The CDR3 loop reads CASSPRRAGQIYEQYF. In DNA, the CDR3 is TGTGCCAGCAGCCCACGCCGAGCGGGACAGATCTACGAGCAGTACTTC.

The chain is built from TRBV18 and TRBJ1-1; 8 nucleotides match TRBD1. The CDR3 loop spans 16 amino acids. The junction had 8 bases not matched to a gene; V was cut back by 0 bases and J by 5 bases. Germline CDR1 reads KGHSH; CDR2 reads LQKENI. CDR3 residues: CASSPPRQGLGTEAFF. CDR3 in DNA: TGTGCCAGCTCACCACCAAGACAGGGGCTGGGAACTGAAGCTTTCTTT.

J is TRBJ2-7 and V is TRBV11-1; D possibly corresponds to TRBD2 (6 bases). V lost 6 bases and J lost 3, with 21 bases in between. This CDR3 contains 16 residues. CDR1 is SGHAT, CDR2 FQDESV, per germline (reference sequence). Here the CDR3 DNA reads TGTGCCAGCAGAGACGTTAACCGCGGGGCAATCTACGAGCAGTACTTC. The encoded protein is CASRDVNRGAIYEQYF.

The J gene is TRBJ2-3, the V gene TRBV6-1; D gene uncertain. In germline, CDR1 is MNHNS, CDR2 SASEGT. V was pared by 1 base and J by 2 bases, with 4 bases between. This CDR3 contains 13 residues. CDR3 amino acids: CASSEGYTDTQYF. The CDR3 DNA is TGTGCCAGCAGTGAAGGCTACACAGATACGCAGTATTTT.

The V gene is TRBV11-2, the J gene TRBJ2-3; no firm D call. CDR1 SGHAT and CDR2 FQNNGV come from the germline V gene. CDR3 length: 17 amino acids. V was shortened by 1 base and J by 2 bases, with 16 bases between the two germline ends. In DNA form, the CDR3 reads TGTGCCAGCAGCTTAGCCGTGACATTCCTCCTCACAGATACGCAGTATTTT. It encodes CASSLAVTFLLTDTQYF.

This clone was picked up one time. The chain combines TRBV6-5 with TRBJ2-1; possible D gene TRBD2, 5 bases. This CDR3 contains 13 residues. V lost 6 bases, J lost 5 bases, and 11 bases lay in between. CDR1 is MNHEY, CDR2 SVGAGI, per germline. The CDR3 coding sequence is TGTGCCAGCAGCGCCGGGAATAACAATGAGCAGTTCTTC. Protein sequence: CASSAGNNNEQFF.

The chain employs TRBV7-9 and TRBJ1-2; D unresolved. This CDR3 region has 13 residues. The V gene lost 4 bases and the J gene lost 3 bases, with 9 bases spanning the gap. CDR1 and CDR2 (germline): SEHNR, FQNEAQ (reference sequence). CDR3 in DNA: TGTGCCAGCAGCTCCTGGGGTGACTATGGCTACACCTTC. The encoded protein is CASSSWGDYGYTF.

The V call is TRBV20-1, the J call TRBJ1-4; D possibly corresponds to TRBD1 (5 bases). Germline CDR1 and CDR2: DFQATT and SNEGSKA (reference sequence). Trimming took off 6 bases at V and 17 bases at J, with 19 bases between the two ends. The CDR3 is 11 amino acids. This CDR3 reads CSALQETVRFF. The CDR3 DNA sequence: TGCAGTGCCCTTCAAGAGACAGTTCGTTTTTTT.

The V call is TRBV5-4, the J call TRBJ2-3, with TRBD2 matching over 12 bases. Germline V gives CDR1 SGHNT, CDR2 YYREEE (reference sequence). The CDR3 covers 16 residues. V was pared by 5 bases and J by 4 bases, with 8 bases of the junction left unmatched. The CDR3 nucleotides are TGTGCCAGCAGGCTTAGACTAGCGGGGGATTCAGATACGCAGTATTTT. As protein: CASRLRLAGDSDTQYF.

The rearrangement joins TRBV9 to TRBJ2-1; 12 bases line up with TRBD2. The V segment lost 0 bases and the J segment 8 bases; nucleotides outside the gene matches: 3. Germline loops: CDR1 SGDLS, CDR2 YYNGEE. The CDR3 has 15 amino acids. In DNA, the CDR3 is TGTGCCAGCAGCGTAGTCCCTAGCGGGGGGGATGAGCAGTTCTTC. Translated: CASSVVPSGGDEQFF.

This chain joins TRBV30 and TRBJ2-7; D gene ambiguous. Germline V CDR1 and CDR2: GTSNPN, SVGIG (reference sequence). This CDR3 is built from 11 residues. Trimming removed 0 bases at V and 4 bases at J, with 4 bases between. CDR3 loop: CAWSVRYEQYF. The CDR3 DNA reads TGTGCCTGGAGTGTACGTTACGAGCAGTACTTC.

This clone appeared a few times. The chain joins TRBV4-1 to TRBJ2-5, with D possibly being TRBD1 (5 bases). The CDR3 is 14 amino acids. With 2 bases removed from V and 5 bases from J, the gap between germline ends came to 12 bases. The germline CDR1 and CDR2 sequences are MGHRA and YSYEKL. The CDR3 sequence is CASSQSRVRETQYF. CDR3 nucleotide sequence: TGCGCCAGCAGCCAATCCAGGGTTCGGGAGACCCAGTACTTC.

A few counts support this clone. The CDR3 loop reads CASSFRDGYNEKLFF. The CDR3 nucleotides read TGTGCCAGCAGCTTCCGGGACGGTTATAATGAAAAACTGTTTTTT. The chain employs TRBV11-1 and TRBJ1-4; D possibly corresponds to TRBD1 (5 bases). Between the trimmed V and J ends, which lost 3 bases and 4 bases, there was a span of 12 bases. The germline gives CDR1 SGHAT, CDR2 FQDESV (reference sequence). The CDR3 loop spans 15 amino acids.

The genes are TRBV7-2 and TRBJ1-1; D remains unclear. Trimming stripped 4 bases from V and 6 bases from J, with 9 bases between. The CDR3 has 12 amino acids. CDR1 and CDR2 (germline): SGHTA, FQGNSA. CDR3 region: CASSSRKSEAFF. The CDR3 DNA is TGTGCCAGCAGCTCTCGAAAGTCTGAAGCTTTCTTT. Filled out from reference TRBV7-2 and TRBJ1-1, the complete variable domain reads GAGVSQSPSNKVTEKGKDVELRCDPISGHTALYWYRQSLGQGLEFLIYFQGNSAPDKSGLPSDRFSAERTGGSVSTLTIQRTQQEDSAVYLCASSSRKSEAFFGQGTRLTVV.

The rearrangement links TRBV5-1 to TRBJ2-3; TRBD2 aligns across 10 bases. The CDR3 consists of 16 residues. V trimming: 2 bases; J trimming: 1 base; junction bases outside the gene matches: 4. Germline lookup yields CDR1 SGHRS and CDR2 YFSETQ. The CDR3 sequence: CASSFSGTSGTDTQYF. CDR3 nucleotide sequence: TGCGCCAGCAGCTTTTCCGGGACTAGCGGCACAGATACGCAGTATTTT.

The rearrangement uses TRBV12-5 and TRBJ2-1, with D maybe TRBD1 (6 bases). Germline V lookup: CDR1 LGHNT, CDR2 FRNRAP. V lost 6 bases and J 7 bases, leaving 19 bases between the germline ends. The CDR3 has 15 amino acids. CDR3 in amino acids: CASGQGTRASNEQFF. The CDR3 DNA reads TGTGCTAGTGGCCAAGGGACAAGGGCTAGTAATGAGCAGTTCTTC.

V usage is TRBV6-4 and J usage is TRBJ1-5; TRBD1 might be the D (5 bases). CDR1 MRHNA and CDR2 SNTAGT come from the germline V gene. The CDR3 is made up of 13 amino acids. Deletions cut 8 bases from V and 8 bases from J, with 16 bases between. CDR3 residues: CASSSGGMEPQHF. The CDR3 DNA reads TGTGCCAGCTCCTCGGGGGGAATGGAGCCCCAGCATTTT.

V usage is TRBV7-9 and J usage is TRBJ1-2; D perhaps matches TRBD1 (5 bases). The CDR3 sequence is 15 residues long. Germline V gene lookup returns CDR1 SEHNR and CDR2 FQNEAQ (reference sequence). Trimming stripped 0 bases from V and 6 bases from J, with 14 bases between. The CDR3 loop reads CASSLARDADNGYTF. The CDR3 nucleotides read TGTGCCAGCAGCTTAGCGCGGGACGCGGACAATGGCTACACCTTC.

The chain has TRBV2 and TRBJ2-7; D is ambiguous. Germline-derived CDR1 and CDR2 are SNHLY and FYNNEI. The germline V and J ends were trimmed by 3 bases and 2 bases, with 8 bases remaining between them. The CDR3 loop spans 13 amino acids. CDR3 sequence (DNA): TGTGCCAGCAGTGATGGGCGGACCTACGAGCAGTACTTC. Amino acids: CASSDGRTYEQYF.